This T cell receptor (beta chain) stems from a study of blood T cell repertoires in COVID-19. CDR1 and CDR2 (germline): SGHTA, FQGNSA. V lost 4 bases and J lost 8; bases outside the gene matches: 8. This CDR3 contains 14 residues. The method was immunoSEQ multiplex PCR; TCRdb's version includes in-frame clones alone and lacks a portion of them. The sample records roughly 27,000 clones, nearly 90% being singletons. The V gene is TRBV7-2, the J gene TRBJ1-1; TRBD1 aligns across 9 bases. The TCR originated in a woman aged 55-70 years with active COVID-19. Source material: peripheral blood. CDR3 protein: CASSSMTGGTEAFF. The CDR3 nucleotides read TGTGCCAGCAGCTCGATGACAGGGGGAACCGAAGCTTTCTTT. Supplemented by reference TRBV7-2 and TRBJ1-1, the full variable domain reads GAGVSQSPSNKVTEKGKDVELRCDPISGHTALYWYRQSLGQGLEFLIYFQGNSAPDKSGLPSDRFSAERTGGSVSTLTIQRTQQEDSAVYLCASSSMTGGTEAFFGQGTRLTVV.